In its sample, the clone carrying this T cell receptor beta chain ranks as medium-sized (0.01 to 0.1%). The CDR3 loop spans 14 amino acids. Germline loops: CDR1 SNHLY, CDR2 FYNNEI. The V segment lost 7 bases and the J segment 6 bases; nucleotides outside the gene matches: 10. This sample is part of a study of blood T cell repertoires in COVID-19. Study-wide context: PBMCs, B-cell-depleted T cells, or T cells were the source of the cDNA or gDNA that made up the material.

The method was immunoSEQ multiplex PCR; TCRdb's version includes in-frame clones alone and lacks a portion of them. The sample yields about 280,000 clones, 75% to 85% seen once. The rearrangement links TRBV2 to TRBJ2-7; 9 positions match TRBD1. The sequenced sample consisted of peripheral blood. This clonotype originated in a man aged 45-60 years with active or convalescent COVID-19. CDR3 DNA sequence: TGTGCCAGCACAAGTAGGGACAGGGTCGGCGAGCAGTACTTC. Its translation: CASTSRDRVGEQYF.